This T cell receptor beta chain was sequenced for a study of OX40 agonist ivuxolimab in advanced cancers. Concerning the study at large: The costimulatory receptor OX40 (CD134) was targeted by ivuxolimab, a fully human IgG2 agonistic monoclonal antibody. Intravenous ivuxolimab was administered to patients every 2 weeks at six dose levels: 0.01, 0.1, 0.3, 1.5, 3 and 10 mg/kg. Of the roughly 54 dose-escalation patients, hepatocellular carcinoma was present in some 19, melanoma in some 15, renal cell carcinoma in 9 and head and neck cancer in 9. In the dose-escalation cohort, more than 75% of patients were male, and the mean age was approximately 55 years, with a range of about 20 to 79. Patients were allowed to have had prior anti-PD-1, anti-PD-L1 or anti-CTLA-4 therapy, and roughly 40% of the dose-escalation patients had been treated with checkpoint inhibitors. Partial responses occurred in three dose-escalation patients: two with cutaneous melanoma and one with hepatocellular carcinoma. The point of sequencing TCRbeta in the periphery was to test whether ivuxolimab changed TCR sequence diversity and drove clonal T-cell expansion. The paper describes the monotherapy dose-escalation part (N = 52 patients) of the phase I trial of ivuxolimab.

Genomic DNA was extracted from sorted cells for sequencing of the TCRbeta CDR3 region. The immunoSEQ Assay was used to sequence the TCRbeta CDR3 regions. As stored in TCRdb, this immuneACCESS dataset retains in-frame rearrangements with V and J assigned. A fraction of the clones does not appear; measured against another copy, unresolved V genes explain less than half of the discrepancy, and the remainder lacks a known reason. This sample has tens of thousands of clones in its table, and approximately 90% of those were observed once. The leading ten clones occupy 0.33% of the sample. CDR1 and CDR2, per the germline V gene, are SQVTM and ANQGSEA. From the cysteine up to the phenylalanine, the CDR3 has a length of 14 residues. CDR3 DNA is the only sequence kept; it has 42 bases, read in frame from the first base. The germline ends are 14 bases apart after V is trimmed by 2 bases and J by 4 bases. The investigation overall reported the following: Partial responders in the 0.1-3.0 mg/kg groups had among the lowest normalized peripheral clonal expansion, especially among CD8+ T cells. Low levels of normalized T-cell clonal expansion were also seen in some patients who did not respond. After ivuxolimab, CD8+ T cells had more expanded clones than CD4+ T cells on average. At doses of 0.1 to 3.0 mg/kg, clonal expansion of both CD4+ and CD8+ blood T cells was observed from baseline to week 6. The antigen specificity of the clonally expanded peripheral T cells was not determined.

The trial excluded patients who had a history of autoimmune disease or who were on systemic immunosuppression. In every dose cohort, peripheral blood was drawn for TCR sequencing at baseline, cycle 4 day 1, and cycle 7 day 1. Samples came from an open-label, multicenter, first-in-human phase I dose-escalation trial of ivuxolimab. Adults with locally advanced or metastatic melanoma, renal cell carcinoma, hepatocellular carcinoma or head and neck squamous cell carcinoma were enrolled in the trial. CD4+ and CD8+ T cells were sorted separately from peripheral blood before TCR sequencing. Remarks on this clone: Its recognized antigen is unknown. Per-base quality was not reported, and no clone a single base away is much larger than it.

The chain uses TRBV29-1 and TRBJ2-5, with the identity of the D gene unclear. The sequenced sample was CD4+ or CD8+ T cells sorted from blood, obtained in a trial of the OX40 agonist ivuxolimab. This TCR was sampled from an adult with an advanced solid tumor such as melanoma, head and neck, liver or kidney cancer. The sequence in DNA is TGCAGCGTTGAATGGACGAGAACCGGAGAGACCCAGTACTTC. It translates to CSVEWTRTGETQYF.